This T cell receptor (beta chain) stems from a study of T cells in Graves' hyperthyroidism and ophthalmopathy. For the study at large: Peripheral blood was secured at the point of initial diagnosis, before any treatment.

CDR1 SGHRS and CDR2 YFSETQ come from the germline V gene. The V gene lost 0 bases and the J gene lost 9 bases, with 10 bases spanning the gap. The CDR3 is 13 residues long. Hyperthyroidism of Graves' type that showed no ophthalmopathy progression within 18 months was stable. Diagnoses were established using clinical symptoms, serum thyroxine and TRAb, thyroid ultrasound and orbital computed tomography. General study findings and limits: Appearing also in blood were most of the thyroid clonotypes expanded above 0.001.

Template material for amplifying TCR beta CDR3 regions consisted of RNA transcripts. During a first-round RT-PCR of the TCR CDR3, the HTBI primer set was used. TCRdb redid the calling of the multiplex PCR reads with MiXCR, one entry per CDR3 protein. Here the sample spans about 290,000 distinct CDR3 sequences, roughly 13% being singletons. Ten or more counts support this clonotype. The antigen remains undetermined. Sequencing was done on a sample of blood. The genes are TRBV5-1 and TRBJ2-1; no definite D call. The TCR originated in a woman aged 40-49 years with Graves' hyperthyroidism. CDR3 sequence reads: CASSLALESEQFF. The DNA of the CDR3 is TGCGCCAGCAGCTTGGCCCTAGAAAGTGAGCAGTTCTTC.